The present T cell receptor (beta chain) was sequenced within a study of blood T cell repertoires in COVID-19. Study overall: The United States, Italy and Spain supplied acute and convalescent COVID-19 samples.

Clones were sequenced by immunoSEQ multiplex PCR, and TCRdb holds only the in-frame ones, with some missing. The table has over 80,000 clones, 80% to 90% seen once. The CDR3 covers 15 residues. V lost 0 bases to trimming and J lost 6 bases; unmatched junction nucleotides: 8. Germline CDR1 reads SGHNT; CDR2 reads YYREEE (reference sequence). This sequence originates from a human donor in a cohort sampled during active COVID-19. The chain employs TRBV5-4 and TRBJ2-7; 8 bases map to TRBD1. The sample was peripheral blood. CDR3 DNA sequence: TGTGCCAGCAGCTTGGAAAGAGACAGGGGACGCGAGCAGTACTTC. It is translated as CASSLERDRGREQYF.